A selection of T cell receptor beta chains follows, all from one sample in a study of shared clonotypes between healthy human individuals. Here immunoSEQ multiplex PCR was the method, and the copy in TCRdb shows in-frame clones only, minus some. In the table there are 2 million to 2.5 million clones, 95% of which are singletons. The specimen was naive CD4+ T cells sorted from blood. All receptors come from a man in his late teens or twenties in good health. Each CDR3 is given with its conserved first and last residue. The D gene is left open where the match is weak. Clone size is given for some rows only: seen once, a few or many times, or a class if the clone is expanded.

CDR3,DNA,V,size,D,J
CASSLGGQGTEAFF,TGTGCCAGCAGCTTAGGGGGACAGGGCACTGAAGCTTTCTTT,TRBV11-2,.,TRBD1,TRBJ1-1
CASSLQDTGNTIYF,TGCGCCAGCAGCTTACAGGACACTGGAAACACCATATATTTT,TRBV5-1,.,.,TRBJ1-3
CASSLEETGVGNQPQHF,TGTGCCAGCAGCTTAGAGGAGACAGGGGTTGGCAATCAGCCCCAGCATTTT,TRBV7-9,.,TRBD1,TRBJ1-5
CASSSRQDGNQPQHF,TGTGCCAGCAGTAGCAGACAGGATGGCAATCAGCCCCAGCATTTT,TRBV28,.,.,TRBJ1-5
CASSPGLAGARSTDTQYF,TGTGCCAGCAGCCCGGGACTAGCGGGAGCTCGAAGCACAGATACGCAGTATTTT,TRBV11-3,.,TRBD2,TRBJ2-3
CASRRTGANTGELFF,TGTGCCAGTAGGAGGACAGGGGCGAACACCGGGGAGCTGTTTTTT,TRBV19,.,TRBD1,TRBJ2-2
CASSLSDTQYF,TGTGCCAGCAGCCTATCGGATACGCAGTATTTT,TRBV7-2,.,.,TRBJ2-3
CASSPQRGGWPPKETQYF,TGTGCCAGCAGCCCCCAGAGAGGGGGGTGGCCTCCCAAAGAGACCCAGTACTTC,TRBV7-9,.,.,TRBJ2-5
CASSLTGGKDEKLFF,TGCGCCAGCAGCTTGACAGGGGGCAAGGATGAAAAACTGTTTTTT,TRBV5-1,.,TRBD1,TRBJ1-4
CASSPSGTGLETQYF,TGTGCCAGCAGCCCCTCCGGGACAGGGTTGGAGACCCAGTACTTC,TRBV5-4,.,TRBD1,TRBJ2-5
CASTHLAGAGNQETQYF,TGTGCCAGCACCCATCTGGCGGGGGCGGGGAACCAAGAGACCCAGTACTTC,TRBV11-2,.,.,TRBJ2-5
CAISVGTSGSETQYF,TGTGCCATCAGTGTTGGGACTAGCGGGAGTGAGACCCAGTACTTC,TRBV10-3,.,TRBD2,TRBJ2-5
CASSAATVSTEQFF,TGCGCCAGCAGCGCAGCGACGGTTAGTACTGAGCAGTTCTTC,TRBV5-1,.,.,TRBJ2-1
CASSPRVPVDIQYF,TGTGCCAGCAGCCCCCGGGTGCCTGTGGACATTCAGTACTTC,TRBV6-6,once,.,TRBJ2-4
CASSLGGDFSGNTIYF,TGCGCCAGCAGCTTGGGGGGTGACTTCTCTGGAAACACCATATATTTT,TRBV5-1,few,.,TRBJ1-3
CASSLEKVTGELFF,TGTGCCAGCAGCCTGGAAAAAGTAACCGGGGAGCTGTTTTTT,TRBV7-2,.,.,TRBJ2-2
CASTQSGSSGELFF,TGTGCCAGCACCCAAAGCGGGAGTTCCGGGGAGCTGTTTTTT,TRBV27,.,TRBD2,TRBJ2-2
CASSLDGTPSTDTQYF,TGTGCCAGCAGCCTCGACGGGACTCCCAGCACAGATACGCAGTATTTT,TRBV5-4,.,.,TRBJ2-3
CAWSVFGSFYQPQHF,TGTGCCTGGAGTGTATTTGGATCCTTCTATCAGCCCCAGCATTTT,TRBV30,.,.,TRBJ1-5
CASSERDGNQPQHF,TGTGCCAGCAGTGAAAGGGACGGCAATCAGCCCCAGCATTTT,TRBV25-1,.,.,TRBJ1-5
CASSPKGGIAGNTIYF,TGTGCCAGCAGTCCCAAAGGGGGCATAGCTGGAAACACCATATATTTT,TRBV5-4,.,TRBD1,TRBJ1-3
CASRQGLNTEAFF,TGTGCCAGCAGACAGGGCCTGAACACTGAAGCTTTCTTT,TRBV2,.,.,TRBJ1-1
CASSLGQGAYGYTF,TGCGCCAGCAGCTTAGGACAGGGGGCGTATGGCTACACCTTC,TRBV5-1,.,TRBD1,TRBJ1-2
CANHRRPQETQYF,TGTGCCAACCACCGTCGGCCCCAAGAGACCCAGTACTTC,TRBV2,.,.,TRBJ2-5
CASSPREDQPQHF,TGTGCCAGCAGCCCCAGGGAGGATCAGCCCCAGCATTTT,TRBV7-9,once,.,TRBJ1-5
CATGDGNTEAFF,TGTGCCACCGGGGACGGGAACACTGAAGCTTTCTTT,TRBV2,.,.,TRBJ1-1
CASSLEPTSSYEQYF,TGTGCCAGCAGCTTAGAACCGACGAGCTCCTACGAGCAGTACTTC,TRBV11-2,.,.,TRBJ2-7
CASSPRGEKLFF,TGTGCCAGCAGCCCTCGAGGTGAAAAACTGTTTTTT,TRBV7-9,.,.,TRBJ1-4
CASGAGGPYEQYF,TGCGCCAGCGGTGCGGGAGGGCCTTACGAGCAGTACTTC,TRBV10-2,.,TRBD2,TRBJ2-7
CASSLAGGSEQFF,TGTGCTAGCAGCTTAGCGGGAGGTAGTGAGCAGTTCTTC,TRBV7-7,.,TRBD2,TRBJ2-1
CASSFGLRGDQETQYF,TGTGCCAGCAGCTTCGGACTTCGGGGGGACCAAGAGACCCAGTACTTC,TRBV7-9,once,TRBD2,TRBJ2-5
CASSGGIFSGTNYGYTF,TGTGCCAGCAGCGGCGGCATTTTCAGCGGCACTAACTATGGCTACACCTTC,TRBV9,.,.,TRBJ1-2
CASSQTGGEQYF,TGTGCCAGCAGTCAAACGGGGGGCGAGCAGTACTTC,TRBV2,.,TRBD2,TRBJ2-7
CAILQGKGNQPQHF,TGTGCCATCCTACAGGGTAAAGGCAATCAGCCCCAGCATTTT,TRBV7-5,.,.,TRBJ1-5
CASSFSGGAETQYF,TGTGCCAGCAGCTTCTCCGGGGGCGCGGAGACCCAGTACTTC,TRBV7-9,.,.,TRBJ2-5
CASKGQADNSPLHF,TGTGCCAGCAAAGGACAGGCCGATAATTCACCCCTCCACTTT,TRBV2,.,TRBD1,TRBJ1-6
CASSLPTKGGAEAFF,TGTGCCAGTAGTCTACCGACTAAAGGGGGAGCTGAAGCTTTCTTT,TRBV19,.,.,TRBJ1-1
CAISSPGTGDEKLFF,TGTGCCATCAGTTCCCCCGGGACAGGGGATGAAAAACTGTTTTTT,TRBV10-3,.,TRBD1,TRBJ1-4
CASSYGGGTDTQYF,TGCGCCAGCAGCTACGGGGGGGGGACAGATACGCAGTATTTT,TRBV4-1,.,TRBD2,TRBJ2-3
CASSLGWENTEAFF,TGCGCCAGCAGCCTAGGCTGGGAAAACACTGAAGCTTTCTTT,TRBV4-3,.,.,TRBJ1-1
CASSYSGTGDQPQHF,TGTGCCAGCAGTTACTCGGGTACAGGGGATCAGCCCCAGCATTTT,TRBV6-5,few,TRBD1,TRBJ1-5
CASSPTASGGGHEQFF,TGCGCCAGCAGCCCCACGGCTAGCGGGGGAGGTCATGAGCAGTTCTTC,TRBV10-1,.,TRBD2,TRBJ2-1
CAWSSSVGNEQFF,TGTGCCTGGAGTTCGAGCGTGGGCAATGAGCAGTTCTTC,TRBV30,.,.,TRBJ2-1
CASSIDRATEAFF,TGTGCCAGCAGTATCGACAGGGCCACTGAAGCTTTCTTT,TRBV6-1,.,TRBD1,TRBJ1-1
CASSLYNSPLHF,TGTGCCAGCAGCTTGTATAATTCACCCCTCCACTTT,TRBV5-6,few,.,TRBJ1-6
CASSLYGLNTEAFF,TGTGCCAGCAGCTTATATGGCCTGAACACTGAAGCTTTCTTT,TRBV7-2,.,.,TRBJ1-1
CASSYDGTGAYEQYF,TGTGCCAGCAGTTACGACGGGACAGGGGCCTACGAGCAGTACTTC,TRBV6-5,.,TRBD1,TRBJ2-7
CSAGQGHTGELFF,TGCAGCGCGGGACAGGGACACACCGGGGAGCTGTTTTTT,TRBV29-1,.,TRBD1,TRBJ2-2